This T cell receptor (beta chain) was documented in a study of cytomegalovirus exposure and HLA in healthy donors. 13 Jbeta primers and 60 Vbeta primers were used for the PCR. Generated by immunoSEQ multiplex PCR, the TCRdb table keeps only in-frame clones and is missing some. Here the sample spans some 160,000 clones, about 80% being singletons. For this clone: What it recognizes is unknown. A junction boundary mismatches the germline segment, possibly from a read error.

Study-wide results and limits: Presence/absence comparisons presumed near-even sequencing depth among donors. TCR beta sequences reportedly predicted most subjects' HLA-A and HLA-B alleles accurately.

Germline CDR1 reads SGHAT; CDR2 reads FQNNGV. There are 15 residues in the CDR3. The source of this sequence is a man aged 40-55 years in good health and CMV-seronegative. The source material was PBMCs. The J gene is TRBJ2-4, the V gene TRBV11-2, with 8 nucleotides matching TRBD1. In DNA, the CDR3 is TGTGCCAGCAGTTCACCCGGACAGGGTGATAACAGTCAGTACTTC. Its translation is CASSSPGQGDNSQYF.